The rows below give T cell receptor beta chains drawn from one sample of a study of sequential checkpoint blockade in melanoma. Data came from immunoSEQ multiplex PCR; TCRdb stores just in-frame clones and leaves some out. The sample holds roughly 2,900 clones, approximately 54% seen once. The sequences come from CD8+ T cells sorted from blood (inferred from file names), collected from a patient given nivolumab and ipilimumab in sequence. The receptors originated from a human donor with melanoma. Both conserved end residues are part of each CDR3. The D gene is left open where the match is weak. Where a row states a size, it is once, few, many or the class of an expanded clone; other rows omit it.

D gene	clone size	V gene	CDR3 length	J gene	CDR3 DNA	CDR3 protein
TRBD2	NA	TRBV7-3	15	TRBJ2-1	TGTGCCAGCAGCTTTAGCGGGGGGGCCTACAATGAGCAGTTCTTC	CASSFSGGAYNEQFF
TRBD1	NA	TRBV7-9	16	TRBJ2-7	TGTGCCAGCAGCAACCCTCGGGACAGGGTTTCCGACGAGCAGTACTTC	CASSNPRDRVSDEQYF
NA	NA	TRBV2	15	TRBJ2-2	TGTGCCAGCAGTGTGCCATCAGGGATACCCGGGGAGCTGTTTTTT	CASSVPSGIPGELFF
TRBD1	NA	TRBV7-3	13	TRBJ1-1	TGTGCCAGCAGCCCGACAGGGGTCACTGAAGCTTTCTTT	CASSPTGVTEAFF
NA	NA	TRBV25-1	12	TRBJ2-7	TGTGCCAGCAGTTTGGGGGCCTACGAGCAGTACTTC	CASSLGAYEQYF
TRBD2	NA	TRBV15	17	TRBJ2-3	TGTGCCACCAGCAGAGAAAAGGGGCGGGGGGCACATGATACGCAGTATTTT	CATSREKGRGAHDTQYF
TRBD2	NA	TRBV4-1	15	TRBJ2-7	TGCGCCAGCAGCCAAGCTAGCGGGCCCTCCTACGAGCAGTACTTC	CASSQASGPSYEQYF
TRBD1	NA	TRBV29-1	16	TRBJ1-4	TGCAGCGTTGAAACTCCGGACAGGGAAAGAACTGAAAAACTGTTTTTT	CSVETPDRERTEKLFF
NA	once	TRBV29-1	13	TRBJ2-5	TGCAGCGTTGACCGGGACAACGAAGAGACCCAGTACTTC	CSVDRDNEETQYF
NA	NA	TRBV7-9	12	TRBJ2-1	TGTGCCAGCAGCTTAGTCAGGATTGAGCAGTTCTTC	CASSLVRIEQFF